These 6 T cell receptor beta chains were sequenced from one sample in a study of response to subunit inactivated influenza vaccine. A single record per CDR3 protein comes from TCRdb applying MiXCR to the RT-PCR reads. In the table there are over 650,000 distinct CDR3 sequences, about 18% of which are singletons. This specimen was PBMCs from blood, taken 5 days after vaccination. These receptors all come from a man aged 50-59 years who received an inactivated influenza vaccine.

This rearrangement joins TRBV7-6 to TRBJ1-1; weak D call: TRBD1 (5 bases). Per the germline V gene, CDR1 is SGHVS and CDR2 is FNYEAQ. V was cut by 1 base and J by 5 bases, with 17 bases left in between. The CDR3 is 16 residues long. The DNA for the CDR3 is TGTGCCAGCAGCTTAGGAAGGAAGGGGCTGGGGACTGAAGCTTTCTTT. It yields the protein CASSLGRKGLGTEAFF.

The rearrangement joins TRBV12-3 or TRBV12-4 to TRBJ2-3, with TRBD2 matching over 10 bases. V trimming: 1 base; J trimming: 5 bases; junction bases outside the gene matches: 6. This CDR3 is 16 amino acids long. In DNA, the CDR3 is TGTGCCAGCAGTTTAGGAGCGGGGGGGCCTAGAGATACGCAGTATTTT. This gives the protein CASSLGAGGPRDTQYF.

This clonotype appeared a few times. CDR3 in DNA: TGTGCCAGCAGTTCGACTACGGAGTATACCGGGGAGCTGTTTTTT. Amino acid sequence: CASSSTTEYTGELFF. The V call is TRBV6-2 or TRBV6-3, the J call TRBJ2-2, with D tentatively TRBD2 (5 bases). Trimming cost V 4 bases and J 5 bases, with 14 bases left between them. Per the germline V gene, CDR1 is MNHEY and CDR2 is SVGEGT. CDR3 length equals 15 residues.

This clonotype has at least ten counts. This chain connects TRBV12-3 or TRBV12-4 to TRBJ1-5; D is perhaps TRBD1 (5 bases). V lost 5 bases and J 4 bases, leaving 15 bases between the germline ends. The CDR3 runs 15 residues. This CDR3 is CASSPVVGGNQPQHF. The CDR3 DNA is TGTGCCAGCAGTCCCGTCGTGGGGGGTAATCAGCCCCAGCATTTT.

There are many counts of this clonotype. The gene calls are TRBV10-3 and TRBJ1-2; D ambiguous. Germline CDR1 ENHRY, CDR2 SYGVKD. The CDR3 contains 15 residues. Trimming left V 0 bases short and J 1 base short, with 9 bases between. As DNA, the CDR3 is TGTGCCATCAGTGAGTCGCCAGGATATAACTATGGCTACACCTTC. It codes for CAISESPGYNYGYTF.

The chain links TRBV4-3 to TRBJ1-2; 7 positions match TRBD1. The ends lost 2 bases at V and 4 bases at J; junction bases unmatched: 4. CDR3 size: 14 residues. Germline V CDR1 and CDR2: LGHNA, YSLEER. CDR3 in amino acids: CASSQTGQSYGYTF. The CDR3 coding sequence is TGCGCCAGCAGCCAAACGGGACAGTCCTATGGCTACACCTTC.